Shown below are 10 T cell receptor beta chains from a single sample sequenced in a study of blood T cells in healthy people across ages. The authors ran a second PCR of roughly 6 to 11 cycles using a sample-barcoded 5' primer and a J-beta primer mix. TCRdb re-analysed the 5' RACE reads in MiXCR, keeping a single row per CDR3 protein. The sample carries approximately 880,000 distinct CDR3 sequences, 40% to 60% recorded once. The material sequenced was blood. The receptor source for this set is a man aged 25-40 years in good health.

There are a few counts of this clonotype. The chain employs TRBV20-1 and TRBJ2-3; no clear D gene. This CDR3 has 11 amino acids. Germline lookup yields CDR1 DFQATT and CDR2 SNEGSKA (reference sequence). The germline V and J ends were trimmed by 5 bases and 4 bases, with 7 bases remaining between them. The chain's CDR3 is CSAPLSDTQYF. CDR3 bases: TGCAGTGCTCCTCTTTCAGATACGCAGTATTTT.

This clonotype has a single count. V and J are TRBV11-2 and TRBJ2-3; TRBD2 matches 7 bases. The CDR3 extends over 16 amino acids. Trimming at V came to 5 bases and at J to 4 bases, leaving 12 bases not matched to a gene. Germline CDR1 SGHAT, CDR2 FQNNGV. This chain's CDR3 is CASSTGTTWGSDTQYF. The CDR3 DNA is TGTGCCAGCAGCACCGGGACTACCTGGGGGTCAGATACGCAGTATTTT.

V and J are TRBV24-1 and TRBJ1-6; the D is unclear. Trimming took off 9 bases at V and 8 bases at J, with 16 bases between the two ends. CDR3 size: 14 residues. Germline loops: CDR1 KGHDR, CDR2 SFDVKD. Written as DNA, the CDR3 is TGTGCCACCGATTCCAGCGATCGTTATTCACCCCTCCACTTT. It is translated as CATDSSDRYSPLHF.

The chain carries TRBV12-3 or TRBV12-4 and TRBJ1-5; 8 bases align to TRBD1. The V gene end was trimmed by 6 bases and the J gene end by 1 base; junction bases not matched to a gene: 5. The CDR3 spans 15 residues. CDR3 nucleotides: TGTGCCAGCAGGACGGACAGGGAAAGCAATCAGCCCCAGCATTTT. Translation: CASRTDRESNQPQHF.

The table lists this clonotype with a few counts. The chain employs TRBV4-2 and TRBJ2-1, with 11 bases that match TRBD2. The J call is in doubt because the DNA end fits TRBJ2-7 better. This CDR3 spans 15 amino acids. Germline V CDR1 and CDR2: LGHNA, YNFKEQ. CDR3 in DNA: TGTGCCAGCAGCCTTAGCGGGGGGGCTAACAATGAGCAGTACTTC. It yields the protein CASSLSGGANNEQYF.

This clonotype was counted a few times. V is TRBV4-3 and J is TRBJ2-3; 9 bases are a match to TRBD1. CDR3 size: 17 residues. CDR1 is LGHNA, CDR2 YSLEER, per germline. J was trimmed by 5 bases and V by 4 bases; bases with no gene match: 13. The CDR3 region is CASSLNLDRGRVDTQYF. DNA of the CDR3: TGCGCCAGCAGCCTCAACCTGGACAGGGGAAGGGTAGATACGCAGTATTTT.

The rearrangement uses TRBV7-9 and TRBJ2-1; D not certain. V shed 2 bases and J shed 10 bases, with 6 bases lying between them. In germline, CDR1 is SEHNR, CDR2 FQNEAQ (reference sequence). The CDR3 covers 11 residues. As DNA, the CDR3 is TGTGCCAGCAGCTTAAGGGCAGAGCAGTTCTTC. This sequence encodes CASSLRAEQFF.

The chain recombines TRBV3-1 with TRBJ2-5; 7 bases line up with TRBD1. CDR3 size: 15 residues. V was pared by 1 base and J by 6 bases, with 8 bases of the junction left unmatched. From germline, CDR1 is LGHDT and CDR2 YNNKEL (reference sequence). CDR3 coding DNA: TGTGCCAGCAGCCAAGTGAGGACAGGTCGTAAGACCCAGTACTTC. It specifies CASSQVRTGRKTQYF.

This CDR3 reads CASSTSGGNTQYF. The CDR3 nucleotides are TGTGCCAGCTCCACTAGCGGGGGAAATACGCAGTATTTT. The chain employs TRBV18 and TRBJ2-3; 11 nucleotides match TRBD2. This CDR3 contains 13 residues. CDR1 is KGHSH, CDR2 LQKENI, per germline. The V segment lost 6 bases and the J segment 7 bases; nucleotides outside the gene matches: 3.

The rearrangement links TRBV4-1 to TRBJ1-1; 8 nucleotides agree with TRBD1. Germline lookup yields CDR1 MGHRA and CDR2 YSYEKL. This CDR3 is built from 18 residues. V dropped 2 bases and J dropped 1; count of bases not matched to a gene: 12. The CDR3 sequence: CASSQPRAGTGPNTEAFF. DNA for the CDR3: TGCGCCAGCAGCCAACCCAGGGCCGGGACAGGACCGAACACTGAAGCTTTCTTT.